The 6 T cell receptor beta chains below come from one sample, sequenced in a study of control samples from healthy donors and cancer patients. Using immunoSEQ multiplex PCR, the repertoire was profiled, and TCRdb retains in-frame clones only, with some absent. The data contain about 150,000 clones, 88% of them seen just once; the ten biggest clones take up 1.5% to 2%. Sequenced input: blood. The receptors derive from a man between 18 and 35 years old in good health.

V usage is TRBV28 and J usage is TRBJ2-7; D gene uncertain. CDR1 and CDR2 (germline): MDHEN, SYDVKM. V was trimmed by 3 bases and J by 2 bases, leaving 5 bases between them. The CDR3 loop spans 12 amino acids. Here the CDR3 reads CASSLLTYEQYF. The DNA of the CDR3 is TGTGCCAGCAGTTTGCTCACCTACGAGCAGTACTTC.

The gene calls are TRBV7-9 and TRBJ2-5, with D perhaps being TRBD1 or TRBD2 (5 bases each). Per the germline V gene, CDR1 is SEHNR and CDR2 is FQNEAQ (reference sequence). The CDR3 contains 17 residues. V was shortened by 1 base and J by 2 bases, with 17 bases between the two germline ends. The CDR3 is CASSLGRGPREQETQYF. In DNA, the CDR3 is TGTGCCAGCAGCTTAGGTAGGGGACCGAGGGAACAAGAGACCCAGTACTTC.

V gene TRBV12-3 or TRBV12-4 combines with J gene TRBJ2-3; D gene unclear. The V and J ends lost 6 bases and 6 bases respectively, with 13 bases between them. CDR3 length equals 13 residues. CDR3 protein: CASSQLSADTQYF. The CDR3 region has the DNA TGTGCCAGCAGCCAACTGAGTGCGGATACGCAGTATTTT.

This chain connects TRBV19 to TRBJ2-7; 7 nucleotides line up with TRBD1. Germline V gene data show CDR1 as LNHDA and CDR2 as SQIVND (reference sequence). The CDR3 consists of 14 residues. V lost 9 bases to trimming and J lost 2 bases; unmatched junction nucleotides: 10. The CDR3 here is CASAPGTEPYEQYF. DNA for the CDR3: TGTGCCAGCGCCCCCGGGACAGAGCCCTACGAGCAGTACTTC.

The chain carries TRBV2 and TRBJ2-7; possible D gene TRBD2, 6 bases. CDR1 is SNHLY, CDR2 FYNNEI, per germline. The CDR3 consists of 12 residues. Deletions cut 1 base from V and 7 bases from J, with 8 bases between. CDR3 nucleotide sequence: TGTGCCAGCAGTGAAGGGGGGGAAGAGCAGTACTTC. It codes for CASSEGGEEQYF.

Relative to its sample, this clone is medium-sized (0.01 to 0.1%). The CDR3 coding sequence is TGTGCCAGCAGTCCTGAACCTTCTAACTATGGCTACACCTTC. Translating it yields CASSPEPSNYGYTF. The chain employs TRBV27 and TRBJ1-2; no clear D. V lost 5 bases to trimming and J lost 0 bases, with 10 bases between them. From germline, CDR1 is MNHEY and CDR2 SMNVEV (reference sequence). This CDR3 is built from 14 residues.